This paragraph reports one T cell receptor (beta chain). Its antigen is not identified. This sample is part of a study of T cell responses to AZD1222 COVID-19 vaccine. Whole-study findings and limits: Donors were chiefly white British, with a greater number of females, and clonal diversity was perhaps underestimated. Sampled repertoires all dated from after the peak T cell response.

The germline CDR1 and CDR2 sequences are LGHDT and YNNKEL (reference sequence). The CDR3 spans 16 residues. V shed 0 bases, J shed 7 bases, and the junction held 6 bases outside the gene matches. Only in-frame clones appear in the TCRdb table, and some are missing; sequencing was by immunoSEQ multiplex PCR. The table has about 120,000 clones, 92% seen once. The analysis combined second doses at about 4 or about 12 weeks. This clonotype was obtained from an adult who received the AZD1222 COVID-19 vaccine. The specimen was peripheral blood, collected 28 days after the second AZD1222 dose. The J gene is TRBJ2-1, the V gene TRBV3-1 (or the pseudogene TRBV3-2); 10 positions match TRBD1. The CDR3 DNA reads TGTGCCAGCAGCCAAGAGGCGGACAGGGGGTGGAATGAGCAGTTCTTC. Its translation: CASSQEADRGWNEQFF.